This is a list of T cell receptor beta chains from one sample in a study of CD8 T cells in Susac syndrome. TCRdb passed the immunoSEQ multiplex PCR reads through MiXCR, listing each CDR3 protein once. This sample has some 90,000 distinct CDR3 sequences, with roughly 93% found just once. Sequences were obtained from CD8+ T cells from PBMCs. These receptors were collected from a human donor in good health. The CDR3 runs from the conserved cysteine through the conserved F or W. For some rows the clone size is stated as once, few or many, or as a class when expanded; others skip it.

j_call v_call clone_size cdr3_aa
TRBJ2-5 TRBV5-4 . CASSFKGRQIQQETQYF
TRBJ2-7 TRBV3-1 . CASSQALREGAPPYEQYF
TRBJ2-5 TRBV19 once CASPDTLLRETQYF
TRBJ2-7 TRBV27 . CASSPNPLYEQYF
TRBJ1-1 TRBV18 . CASSPGRGTEAFF
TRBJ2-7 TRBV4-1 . CASSQGGQRSLYEQYF
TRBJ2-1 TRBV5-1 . CASSLALSSPYNEQFF
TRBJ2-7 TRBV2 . CASSNQLTGDFYEQYF
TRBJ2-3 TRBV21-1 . CASTHRTSGADTQYF
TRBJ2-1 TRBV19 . CASSIGVGGLNEQFF
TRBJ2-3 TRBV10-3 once CAISESKASGRTDTQYF
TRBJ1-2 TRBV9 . CASSVFLGPLSYGYTF
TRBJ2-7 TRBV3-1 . CASSQEASGTYYEQYF
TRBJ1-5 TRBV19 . CASSIPGNQPQHF
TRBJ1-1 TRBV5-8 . CASSLVGDMNTEAFF
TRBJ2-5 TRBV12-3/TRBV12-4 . CASSRILGETQYF
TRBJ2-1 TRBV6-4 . CASSAGTGDYNEQFF
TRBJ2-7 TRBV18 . CASSSNPGTANSYEQYF
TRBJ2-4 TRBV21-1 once CASSKALRAKNIQYF
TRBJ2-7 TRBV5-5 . CASRPGTDYEQYF